This TCR beta chain originates from a study of early T cells in non-severe SARS-CoV-2 infection. TCRdb called the 5' RACE reads again in MiXCR, with one record for every CDR3 protein. The sample consists of some 30,000 distinct CDR3 sequences, roughly 4.7% of them appearing once. This clonotype was seen ten or more times. Germline lookup yields CDR1 SNHLY and CDR2 FYNNEI. Trimming cost V 6 bases and J 1 base; bases outside gene matches: 5. The CDR3 covers 15 residues. The source material was whole blood. The sequence derives from an adult who was a healthcare worker with PCR-confirmed SARS-CoV-2 infection or an uninfected control (not recorded which). This rearrangement joins TRBV2 to TRBJ2-1, with 8 bases matching TRBD1. CDR3 region: CASRRDRSSYNEQFF. The CDR3 DNA sequence: TGTGCCAGCAGGCGGGACAGGAGTTCCTACAATGAGCAGTTCTTC.